The 22 T cell receptor beta chains reported below all come from one sample, sequenced in a study of blood T cell repertoires in COVID-19. Measured with immunoSEQ multiplex PCR; TCRdb has only the in-frame clones, and not every one. The table includes tens of thousands of clones, about 89% detected once. What was sequenced was peripheral blood. The receptors derive from a man in his forties or fifties with active or convalescent COVID-19.

The V call is TRBV19, the J call TRBJ1-5; D not resolved. The CDR3 runs to 14 residues. The V end was cut by 5 bases, the J end by 0 bases, with 8 bases between. Germline-derived CDR1 and CDR2 are LNHDA and SQIVND (reference sequence). This CDR3 is CASSSGNSNQPQHF. The CDR3 nucleotides read TGTGCCAGTAGTTCGGGGAATAGCAATCAGCCCCAGCATTTT. Full variable domain (outside the CDR3, taken from reference TRBV19 and TRBJ1-5): DGGITQSPKYLFRKEGQNVTLSCEQNLNHDAMYWYRQDPGQGLRLIYYSQIVNDFQKGDIAEGYSVSREKKESFPLTVTSAQKNPTAFYLCASSSGNSNQPQHFGDGTRLSIL.

Points on this clone: Germline is not matched at one junction end, which may reflect a read error. The chain recombines TRBV28 with TRBJ2-2; 9 nucleotides line up with TRBD1. CDR1 is MDHEN and CDR2 is SYDVKM in the germline V gene. The CDR3 has 13 residues. This CDR3 is CTAGTGIAGELFF. CDR3 DNA: TGCACCGCAGGGACAGGGATAGCCGGGGAGCTGTTTTTT.

The rearrangement uses TRBV6-5 and TRBJ2-5; 12 bases are shared with TRBD2. V lost 7 bases to trimming and J lost 2 bases; unmatched junction nucleotides: 5. Germline assignment: CDR1 MNHEY and CDR2 SVGAGI. This CDR3 spans 15 amino acids. As DNA, the CDR3 is TGTGCCAGCATGCTAGCGGGGGGGGATCAAGAGACCCAGTACTTC. This sequence encodes CASMLAGGDQETQYF.

The chain couples TRBV15 to TRBJ1-3, with TRBD1 matching 7 bases. The germline gives CDR1 LNHNV, CDR2 YYDKDF (reference sequence). The ends lost 5 bases at V and 2 bases at J; junction bases unmatched: 3. The CDR3 has 14 residues. This chain's CDR3 is CATSLTGAGNTIYF. The CDR3 DNA follows: TGTGCCACCAGCTTAACAGGGGCTGGAAACACCATATATTTT.

This sequence joins TRBV24-1 and TRBJ1-5; maybe TRBD1 (5 bases). Germline assignment: CDR1 KGHDR and CDR2 SFDVKD. Deletions cut 2 bases from V and 5 bases from J, with 12 bases between. This CDR3 is built from 15 residues. Here the CDR3 DNA reads TGTGCCACCAGTGATTCCGGGACTGGGTATCAGCCCCAGCATTTT. Translation gives CATSDSGTGYQPQHF.

The gene calls are TRBV6-2 or TRBV6-3 and TRBJ2-1, with 9 bases matching TRBD1. This CDR3 is 16 amino acids long. Germline CDR1 reads MNHEY; CDR2 reads SVGEGT. The V gene end was trimmed by 4 bases and the J gene end by 9 bases; junction bases not matched to a gene: 13. The CDR3 DNA reads as TGTGCCAGCAGTTCCCCGGGACAGGGTGTAGGGGGTGAGCAGTTCTTC. Encoded protein: CASSSPGQGVGGEQFF.

The chain recombines TRBV9 with TRBJ2-3, with D perhaps TRBD2 (5 bases). Trimming took 0 bases from V and 5 from J, leaving 10 bases between them. The CDR3 consists of 14 residues. The germline CDR1 and CDR2 sequences are SGDLS and YYNGEE. CDR3 bases: TGTGCCAGCAGCGTAGATTACCGGGGAGATACGCAGTATTTT. Encoded protein: CASSVDYRGDTQYF.

The J gene is TRBJ2-3, the V gene TRBV6-4; 7 nucleotides align to TRBD2. V lost 5 bases, J lost 0 bases, and 5 bases stayed unmatched. CDR1 MRHNA and CDR2 SNTAGT come from the germline V gene. The CDR3 extends over 15 amino acids. In nucleotides, the CDR3 is TGTGCCAGCAGTCCCCAGGGACTAAGCACAGATACGCAGTATTTT. This codes for CASSPQGLSTDTQYF.

The V and J genes are TRBV11-2 and TRBJ2-5; 10 bases are shared with TRBD1. The CDR3 contains 15 residues. J lost 4 bases, V lost 4 bases, and 6 bases had no gene match. Germline lookup yields CDR1 SGHAT and CDR2 FQNNGV. CDR3: CASSSTGTGVETQYF. The CDR3 bases are TGTGCCAGCAGCTCAACGGGGACAGGGGTAGAGACCCAGTACTTC.

The chain carries TRBV29-1 and TRBJ2-7; D is ambiguous. The germline V and J ends were trimmed by 6 bases and 0 bases, with 6 bases remaining between them. This CDR3 comprises 11 residues. Looked up from germline, CDR1 is SQVTM and CDR2 is ANQGSEA. Written as DNA, the CDR3 is TGCAGCGTACGTAGCTCCTACGAGCAGTACTTC. Translating gives CSVRSSYEQYF.

The chain combines TRBV7-8 with TRBJ2-7, with D hard to call. The CDR3 totals 13 residues. Trimming cost V 2 bases and J 5 bases, with 10 bases left between them. Germline CDR1 and CDR2: SGHVS and FQNEAQ. The CDR3 DNA reads TGTGCCAGCAGCTTACCACAAGTTGACGAGCAGTACTTC. Amino acids: CASSLPQVDEQYF.

The chain combines TRBV18 with TRBJ2-7, with TRBD2 matching over 7 bases. The CDR3 has 15 residues. V gave up 4 bases and J gave up 6 bases; unmatched junction bases: 12. CDR1 and CDR2 from the germline V gene are KGHSH and LQKENI. The CDR3 sequence: CASSLWGTTTIEQYF. The CDR3 coding sequence is TGTGCCAGCTCACTCTGGGGGACTACCACTATCGAGCAGTACTTC.

On this clone: An end of the junction does not agree with germline; a read error may underlie this. The chain recombines TRBV11-3 with TRBJ2-1; 7 nucleotides line up with TRBD1. CDR3 length: 14 amino acids. Germline CDR1 and CDR2: SGHNT and YENEEA. As DNA, the CDR3 is TGTGCCAGCAGCTCAGGGGGTTCCTTCAATGAGCAGTTCTTC. Translated, it gives CASSSGGSFNEQFF.

This clone has only a few counts. As DNA, the CDR3 is TGTGCCAGCAGTCTTTTTTCTATAAGGGCGGACACGCAAGAGACCCAGTACTTC. It encodes CASSLFSIRADTQETQYF. This sequence joins TRBV28 and TRBJ2-5; a weak D match, TRBD1 (5 bases). Deletions cut 5 bases from V and 2 bases from J, with 24 bases between. CDR1 and CDR2 (germline): MDHEN, SYDVKM. This CDR3 is 18 amino acids long.

This rearrangement joins TRBV6-5 to TRBJ2-3; 7 bases are shared with TRBD2. There are 15 residues in the CDR3. J gave up 4 bases and V 5 bases, and 9 bases lay outside the gene matches. Germline V lookup: CDR1 MNHEY, CDR2 SVGAGI. The CDR3 spells CASSITSSGADTQYF. DNA of the CDR3: TGTGCCAGCAGTATTACGTCTAGCGGTGCAGATACGCAGTATTTT.

The chain combines TRBV7-9 with TRBJ2-3, with D unclear. This CDR3 comprises 14 residues. In germline, CDR1 is SEHNR, CDR2 FQNEAQ (reference sequence). V was pared by 5 bases and J by 6 bases, with 15 bases between. The CDR3: CASSPPSVTDTQYF. Here the CDR3 DNA reads TGTGCCAGCAGCCCCCCTTCGGTTACGGATACGCAGTATTTT. Variable domain in full (rest from reference TRBV7-9 and TRBJ2-3): DTGVSQNPRHKITKRGQNVTFRCDPISEHNRLYWYRQTLGQGPEFLTYFQNEAQLEKSRLLSDRFSAERPKGSFSTLEIQRTEQGDSAMYLCASSPPSVTDTQYFGPGTRLTVL.

The chain uses TRBV18 and TRBJ2-2, with D unclear. The ends were cut back, 0 bases at V and 3 bases at J, with 14 bases in the middle. The CDR3 covers 17 residues. The germline gives CDR1 KGHSH, CDR2 LQKENI. The CDR3 is CASSPPESLVYTGELFF. CDR3 coding DNA: TGTGCCAGCTCACCACCTGAATCTTTAGTATACACCGGGGAGCTGTTTTTT.

The genes are TRBV27 and TRBJ2-1; the match to TRBD2 covers 12 bases. V was pared by 2 bases and J by 9 bases, with 5 bases of the junction left unmatched. Looked up from germline, CDR1 is MNHEY and CDR2 is SMNVEV (reference sequence). The CDR3 extends over 15 amino acids. The CDR3 spells CASSLLAGGPGEQFF. The CDR3 region has the DNA TGTGCCAGCAGTTTACTAGCGGGGGGGCCGGGTGAGCAGTTCTTC.

This rearrangement joins TRBV7-8 to TRBJ1-1; 7 nucleotides match TRBD1. Unmatched junction bases numbered 12, after V lost 1 base and J lost 7 bases. Germline-derived CDR1 and CDR2 are SGHVS and FQNEAQ. This CDR3 contains 16 residues. CDR3: CASSLGGRGLYYEAFF. The CDR3 DNA sequence: TGTGCCAGCAGCTTAGGGGGTAGGGGGCTTTACTATGAAGCTTTCTTT.

The chain carries TRBV10-2 and TRBJ2-2, with 10 bases lining up with TRBD2. Germline CDR1 is WSHSY and CDR2 is SAAADI. The CDR3 covers 16 residues. V trimming: 4 bases; J trimming: 0 bases; junction bases outside the gene matches: 2. The CDR3 DNA sequence: TGCGCCAGCAGTGTAAGCGGGGGGGCGAACACCGGGGAGCTGTTTTTT. This sequence encodes CASSVSGGANTGELFF.

The V call is TRBV28, the J call TRBJ2-5; TRBD2 might be the D (5 bases). V lost 7 bases to trimming and J lost 5 bases, with 26 bases between them. CDR3 length equals 17 residues. Per the germline V gene, CDR1 is MDHEN and CDR2 is SYDVKM. CDR3 region: CASTPSGIWGPVETQYF. The CDR3 DNA is TGTGCCAGCACTCCGAGCGGTATCTGGGGTCCAGTGGAGACCCAGTACTTC.

The chain recombines TRBV19 with TRBJ1-1, with 9 bases identical to TRBD1. The CDR3 is 15 amino acids. Germline CDR1 reads LNHDA; CDR2 reads SQIVND (reference sequence). The V gene end was trimmed by 4 bases and the J gene end by 0 bases; junction bases not matched to a gene: 3. This CDR3 reads CASSTGTGMNTEAFF. For the CDR3, the DNA is TGTGCCAGTAGTACCGGGACAGGGATGAACACTGAAGCTTTCTTT.